A selection of T cell receptor beta chains follows, all from one sample in a study of T cell repertoires in cytomegalovirus infection. MiXCR was run by TCRdb on the reads, yielding one entry per CDR3 protein. The sample includes 700,000 to 900,000 distinct CDR3 sequences, approximately 32% seen only once; the top ten take roughly 14%. These receptors' targets are unknown. The sequencing used cultured CD8+ T cells from PBMCs, collected from culture after CMV antigen stimulation. The receptor set was obtained from a human donor in good health (CMV status not recorded). Some clones in this sample may be carry-over from other donors' samples. The conserved cysteine and the conserved F or W are not part of the CDR3 here. A D gene is named only where the DNA matches it firmly.

V	length	J	D	CDR3
TRBV10-3	13	TRBJ1-5	-	AISEPTGGNQPQH
TRBV27	13	TRBJ1-2	TRBD1	ASSISTGVPSGYT
TRBV7-2	16	TRBJ2-5	TRBD2	ASSLAPGIAGDQETQY
TRBV19	12	TRBJ1-1	-	ASSHQPPVGEAF
TRBV28	12	TRBJ2-2	-	ATRRVTNTGELF
TRBV5-8	14	TRBJ1-1	TRBD1	ASSLAAGGVMAEAF
TRBV7-2	15	TRBJ2-2	TRBD2	ASSQKRRGGDTGELF
TRBV12-3/TRBV12-4	13	TRBJ2-1	TRBD2	ASSFLAGGDNEQF
TRBV12-5	11	TRBJ2-5	-	ASGSKGIETQY
TRBV25-1	16	TRBJ2-4	-	ASSGRGKEAIAKNIQY
TRBV29-1	11	TRBJ1-2	-	SVEAGSAYGYT
TRBV19	13	TRBJ1-6	-	ASSIVGRGGSPLH
TRBV12-3/TRBV12-4	10	TRBJ2-2	-	AYEGPGGELF
TRBV7-2	14	TRBJ1-6	TRBD1	ASSFTGVSYNSPLH
TRBV5-1	13	TRBJ1-1	TRBD1	ASSGDRGLNTEAF
TRBV5-1	14	TRBJ1-1	-	ASSLDLGRPRTEAF
TRBV6-6	15	TRBJ1-3	-	ASSYSVMVQSGNTIY
TRBV12-3/TRBV12-4	11	TRBJ2-1	-	ASSRTPNNEQF
TRBV27	10	TRBJ1-1	-	ASSLDGAEAF
TRBV7-9	15	TRBJ1-4	-	ASSLAREGITNEKLF
TRBV6-6	13	TRBJ2-3	-	ASSYGGRGTDTQY
TRBV2	13	TRBJ1-2	-	ASLGGIGPNYGYT
TRBV6-2/TRBV6-3	14	TRBJ2-1	TRBD2	ASSYSSTSGDNEQF
TRBV6-2/TRBV6-3	10	TRBJ1-2	-	ASSWTVSGYT
TRBV7-8	14	TRBJ1-5	TRBD1	ASSPATGGRNQPQH
TRBV7-9	11	TRBJ2-7	-	ASSSGATYEQY
TRBV18	14	TRBJ2-1	-	ASSPLISVTYNEQF
TRBV7-6	13	TRBJ2-7	TRBD2	ASSSSGGRSYEQY
TRBV27	14	TRBJ2-1	-	ASSSSLGTVFYEQF
TRBV6-1	16	TRBJ1-2	TRBD1	ASSEFSWTGGANYGYT
TRBV7-9	12	TRBJ2-2	-	ASSLGPTSGELF
TRBV19	14	TRBJ1-1	-	ASSIEVAAENTEAF
TRBV12-3/TRBV12-4	12	TRBJ2-5	-	ASREGTLQETQY
TRBV5-6	12	TRBJ1-1	-	ASSLGTHPGGAF
TRBV7-9	12	TRBJ1-1	TRBD1	ASSSQGASTEAF
TRBV6-1	15	TRBJ2-6	-	ASSEWGHSSGANVLT
TRBV2	12	TRBJ1-5	-	ASVQSAPGQPQH
TRBV4-1	13	TRBJ1-6	-	ASSLRVGEYSPLH
TRBV7-9	13	TRBJ2-6	TRBD1	ASSFTGVGANVLT
TRBV27	13	TRBJ2-1	TRBD2	ASSTEGLAYNEQF
TRBV7-9	12	TRBJ1-4	-	ASSLRGVNEKLF
TRBV18	16	TRBJ1-4	TRBD1	ASSLKTGQGATNEKLF
TRBV7-3	15	TRBJ2-1	TRBD1	ASSLPEGQGKHNEQF
TRBV12-3/TRBV12-4	11	TRBJ2-2	-	ASRTGTTGELF
TRBV12-3/TRBV12-4	13	TRBJ2-1	TRBD2	ASSHQRGVYNEQF
TRBV20-1	12	TRBJ1-4	TRBD1	SARDPTGREKLF
TRBV4-1	14	TRBJ1-1	-	ASSDPSDPMNTEAF
TRBV25-1	13	TRBJ2-1	-	ASSETGTAYNEQF
TRBV25-1	12	TRBJ1-6	-	ASSEGPNNSPLH
TRBV27	13	TRBJ1-2	-	ASTFRGGSNYGYT
TRBV11-3	13	TRBJ2-1	TRBD2	ASSDRGGVQAEQF
TRBV27	13	TRBJ2-5	TRBD2	ASSLTSGGVKTQY
TRBV5-5	13	TRBJ2-7	-	ASSNRTGWHYEQY
TRBV6-2/TRBV6-3	9	TRBJ1-2	-	ASSYGGTKT
TRBV12-3/TRBV12-4	14	TRBJ2-7	-	ASSPKEGDRAYEQY